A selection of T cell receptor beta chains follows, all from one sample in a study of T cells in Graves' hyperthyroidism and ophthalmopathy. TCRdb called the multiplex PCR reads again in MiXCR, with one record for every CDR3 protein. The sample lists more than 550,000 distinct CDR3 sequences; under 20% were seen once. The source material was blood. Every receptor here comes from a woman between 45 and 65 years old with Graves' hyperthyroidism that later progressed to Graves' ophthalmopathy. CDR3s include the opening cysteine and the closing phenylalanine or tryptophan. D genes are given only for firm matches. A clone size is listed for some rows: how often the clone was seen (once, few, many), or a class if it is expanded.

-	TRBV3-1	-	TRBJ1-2	TGTGCCAGCAGCCAAGATCGGGGGGGCGGAAGAGGCTACACCTTC	CASSQDRGGGRGYTF
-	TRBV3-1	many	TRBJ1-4	TGTGCCAGCAGCCAAGTCACAGGAGATGAAAAACTGTTTTTT	CASSQVTGDEKLFF
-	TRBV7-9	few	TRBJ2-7	TGTGCCAGCAGGCACGAAGGAGGAGGGAGAATTCAGCAGTACTTC	CASRHEGGGRIQQYF
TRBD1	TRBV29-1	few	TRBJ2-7	TGCAGCGTCACCGGGACAGGGTTCGACGAGCAGTACTTC	CSVTGTGFDEQYF
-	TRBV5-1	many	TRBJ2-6	TGCGCCAGCAGCTTGGAGGCGGTTCCTGGGGCCAACGTCCTGACTTTC	CASSLEAVPGANVLTF
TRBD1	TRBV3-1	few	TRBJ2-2	TGTGCCAGCAGCCCAAGGGACAGTTCCGGGGAGCTGTTTTTT	CASSPRDSSGELFF
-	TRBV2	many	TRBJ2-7	TGTGCCAGCAGGGCTCTCGGGACAAAATCCTACGAGCAGTACTTC	CASRALGTKSYEQYF
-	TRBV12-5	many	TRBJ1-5	TGTGCTAGTGGACTGAATCAGCCCCAGCATTTT	CASGLNQPQHF
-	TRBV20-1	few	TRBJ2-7	TGCAGTGGCTCAACGCCGTCAAGCTCCTACGAGCAGTACTTC	CSGSTPSSSYEQYF
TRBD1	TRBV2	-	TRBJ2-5	TGTGCCAGCAGTGAAGGGACAGGTGTAGAGACCCAGTACTTC	CASSEGTGVETQYF
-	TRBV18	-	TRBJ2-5	TGTGCCAGCTCACCACGGATCCAAGAGACCCAGTACTTC	CASSPRIQETQYF
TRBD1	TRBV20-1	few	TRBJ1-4	TGCAGTGCTATCCAGGGGGCGGGACGAGAAAAACTGTTTTTT	CSAIQGAGREKLFF
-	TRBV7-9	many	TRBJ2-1	TGTGCCAGCAGCCAAGTCGGCCTCTACAATGAGCAGTTCTTC	CASSQVGLYNEQFF
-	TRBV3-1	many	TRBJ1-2	TGTGCCAGCAGCCACAGGGACTCTAGTGGCTACACCTTC	CASSHRDSSGYTF
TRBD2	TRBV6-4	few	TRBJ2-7	TGTGCCAGCAGTGAGAGCGGGGGGGCCTCCGAGCAGTACTTC	CASSESGGASEQYF
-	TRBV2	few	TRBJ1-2	TGTGCCAGCAAGGGTGGGCTACAGAACGATGGCTACACCTTC	CASKGGLQNDGYTF
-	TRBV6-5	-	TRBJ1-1	TGTGCCAGCAGTTACTCGAGGCAGGGTCTATCTGAAGCTTTCTTT	CASSYSRQGLSEAFF
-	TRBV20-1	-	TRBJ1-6	TGCAGTGCTAGGGGTTCACCCCTCCACTTT	CSARGSPLHF
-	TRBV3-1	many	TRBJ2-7	TGTGCCAGCAGCCAAGATCCGGCGGAAAAATCCTACGAGCAGTACTTC	CASSQDPAEKSYEQYF
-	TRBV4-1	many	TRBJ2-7	TGCGCCAGCAGCCAAAAGTCAGGGAGAGGCGAGCAGTACTTC	CASSQKSGRGEQYF
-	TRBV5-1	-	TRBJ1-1	TGCGCCAGCAGGGAACGGAAGGGATGGAACACTGAAGCTTTCTTT	CASRERKGWNTEAFF
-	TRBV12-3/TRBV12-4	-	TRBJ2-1	TGTGCCAGCAGTTTTAGACCGTTCTTC	CASSFRPFF
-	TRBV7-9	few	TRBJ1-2	TGTGCCAGCAGCTTATCGGCGTTCAACGATGGCTACACCTTC	CASSLSAFNDGYTF
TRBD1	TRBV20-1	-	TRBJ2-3	TGCAGTGCTAGACGTCAGGGGGGCACAGATACGCAGTATTTT	CSARRQGGTDTQYF
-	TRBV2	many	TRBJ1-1	TGTGCCAGCAGGCCAGACACGAACACTGAAGCTTTCTTT	CASRPDTNTEAFF
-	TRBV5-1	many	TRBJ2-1	TGCGCCAGCAGCTTGGAGACGGCGAGCTCCTACAATGAGCAGTTCTTC	CASSLETASSYNEQFF
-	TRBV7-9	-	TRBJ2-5	TGTGCCAGCAGCTTAGGTATAGCGGACAACCAAGAGACCCAGTACTTC	CASSLGIADNQETQYF
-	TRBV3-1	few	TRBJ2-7	TGTGCCAGCAGCCCCTACCTGGGGGGCTACGAGCAGTACTTC	CASSPYLGGYEQYF
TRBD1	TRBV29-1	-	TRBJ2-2	TGCAGCGTCATTCGGACAGGGGCCGGGGAGCTGTTTTTT	CSVIRTGAGELFF